This T cell receptor beta chain was recorded in a study of shared clonotypes between healthy human individuals. Study-level information: Three plates were used per donor for CD4 naive, three for CD4 memory, two for CD8 naive and one for CD8 memory.

About 30,000 T cell genomes (approximately 0.2 ug DNA) went into each sorted-subset replicate. Original data processing: Filtering differed for immunoSEQ, which gave only junction sequences without quality scores. Method: immunoSEQ multiplex PCR; TCRdb's copy keeps in-frame clones and lacks some. V and J calls and clone size are copied from that table; D and trimming were computed from the DNA. The table includes roughly 2.2 million clones, roughly 92% detected once. Overall study findings and caveats: Donor clonotype sharing was expected to depend on sequencing depth.

Notes on this clone: Its antigen remains unidentified.

Sequencing was performed on naive CD4+ T cells from PBMCs. The subset: CD45RA+ positively selected. This sequence was found in a young man in good health. Some clones in this sample may be carry-over from other donors' samples.

CDR3: CASRGSGYNEQFF. The CDR3 DNA is TGTGCCAGCAGGGGAAGCGGTTACAATGAGCAGTTCTTC. This chain uses TRBV2 with TRBJ2-1, with D perhaps matching TRBD2 (5 bases). CDR3 length equals 13 residues. V was pared by 6 bases and J by 4 bases, with 10 bases between. The germline V gene encodes CDR1 SNHLY and CDR2 FYNNEI. The entire variable domain, with the rest obtained from reference TRBV2 and TRBJ2-1, is as follows: EPEVTQTPSHQVTQMGQEVILRCVPISNHLYFYWYRQILGQKVEFLVSFYNNEISEKSEIFDDQFSVERPDGSNFTLKIRSTKLEDSAMYFCASRGSGYNEQFFGPGTRLTVL.